The 25 T cell receptor beta chains below were found in one sample sequenced in a study of T cell clonality in common variable immunodeficiency. The data were produced by immunoSEQ multiplex PCR, yet TCRdb's version contains in-frame clones alone and is incomplete. Recorded here are 15,000 to 25,000 clones, none singletons. Antigen specificity for these receptors is unknown. General observations from the study: Common variable immunodeficiency TCR beta sequences reportedly had fewer deletions and N-nucleotide insertions.

Material for sequencing was peripheral blood mononuclear cells. The receptors shown here come from a human donor with common variable immunodeficiency.

This clone appeared a few times. The read terminates 3 residues before the CDR3 end, so the remaining end is supplied by the germline J gene. The V gene is TRBV19, the J gene TRBJ1-1; TRBD1 is a possible D gene (5 bases). The ends were cut back, 6 bases at V and 6 bases at J, with 17 bases in the middle. Germline CDR1 and CDR2: LNHDA and SQIVND (reference sequence). The CDR3 extends over 14 amino acids. Partial CDR3 DNA: TGTGCCAGTAGGGCAGGGCGTGGTACGGCTGAA. It encodes CASRAGRGTAE. The CDR3 reads in full as CASRAGRGTAEAFF.

A note on this clone: One end of the junction is discordant with germline, which a read error may explain. The DNA ends 3 residues before the CDR3 does, and the rest of the CDR3 is filled in from the germline J gene. The chain links TRBV7-9 to TRBJ1-5, with D uncertain. CDR1 and CDR2 from the germline V gene are SEHNR and FQNEAQ (reference sequence). The CDR3 is 12 amino acids. The CDR3 sequence: CASSFDNRPQHF. CDR3 bases read: TGTGCCAGCAGCTTCGACAATCGGCCC.

A few counts support this clone. CDR3 protein: CASSELQGSIQYF. The part of the CDR3 DNA that was read is TGTGCCAGCAGTGAACTTCAGGGGAGCATT. The chain combines TRBV6-1 with TRBJ2-4; D possibly corresponds to TRBD1 (6 bases). Read data end 3 residues before the CDR3 end; the end is taken from the germline J gene. Germline values: CDR1 MNHNS, CDR2 SASEGT. V was cut by 2 bases and J by 9 bases, with 11 bases left in between. The CDR3 contains 13 residues.

This clone was picked up a small number of times. Read coverage stops 3 residues before the CDR3 terminus; the germline J gene supplies the remainder. The chain carries TRBV18 and TRBJ1-6; 11 nucleotides line up with TRBD1. Germline loops: CDR1 KGHSH, CDR2 LQKENI. This CDR3 spans 19 amino acids. Trimming took 5 bases from V and 1 from J; bases not matched to a gene: 10. The CDR3 bases that were read are TGTGCCAGCTCAACATCCGGGACAGGGGGAGCGTCCTATAATTCACCC. Amino acid sequence: CASSTSGTGGASYNSP. The whole CDR3 is CASSTSGTGGASYNSPLHF. Together with reference TRBV18 and TRBJ1-6, the CDR3 gives the full variable domain: NAGVMQNPRHLVRRRGQEARLRCSPMKGHSHVYWYRQLPEEGLKFMVYLQKENIIDESGMPKERFSAEFPKEGPSILRIQQVVRGDSAAYFCASSTSGTGGASYNSPLHFGNGTRLTVT.

Comment on this clone: The read terminates 3 residues ahead of where the CDR3 ends, so the germline J gene completes it. This sequence joins TRBV7-9 and TRBJ1-6; D ambiguous. Looked up from germline, CDR1 is SEHNR and CDR2 is FQNEAQ (reference sequence). The V and J ends lost 2 bases and 7 bases respectively, with 9 bases between them. The CDR3 totals 14 residues. The chain's CDR3 is CASSLRQANSPLHF. The sequenced CDR3 bases are TGTGCCAGCAGCTTACGGCAGGCAAATTCACCC.

By proportion, this clone is medium-sized. The CDR3 end is not reached by the read, which stops 3 residues before it; the germline J gene fills it in. The gene calls are TRBV20-1 and TRBJ2-4, with TRBD1 matching 9 bases. Trimming cost V 5 bases and J 3 bases; bases outside gene matches: 8. This CDR3 has 15 amino acids. Germline CDR1 DFQATT, CDR2 SNEGSKA (reference sequence). The sequenced CDR3 bases are TGCAGTGCTGTCGAACAGGGGGCCCTCAAAAACATT. Its protein is CSAVEQGALKNI. The CDR3 as a whole reads CSAVEQGALKNIQYF.

This clone was detected only a few times. The missing CDR3 end, 3 residues past where the read stops, is filled in from the germline J gene. The chain has TRBV7-3 and TRBJ2-2, with 8 bases identical to TRBD1. The CDR3 sequence is 16 residues long. Germline lookup yields CDR1 SGHTA and CDR2 FQGTGA. The CDR3 reads CASSLTGGQGGAVLFF. The DNA read from the CDR3 is TGTGCCAGCAGCTTAACTGGCGGACAGGGTGGAGCGGTG.

This clone appeared a few times. The read falls 3 residues short of the CDR3 end, and the missing part is taken from the germline J gene. The rearrangement links TRBV19 to TRBJ2-2; D unclear. Trimming took off 0 bases at V and 1 base at J, with 12 bases between the two ends. The V gene's germline CDR1 is LNHDA and CDR2 SQIVND (reference sequence). The CDR3 sequence is 17 residues long. The CDR3 here is CASSIEPSGGNTGELFF. CDR3 DNA, as far as it was read: TGTGCCAGTAGTATAGAGCCGTCAGGTGGGAACACCGGGGAG.

As regards this clone: The read gets to within 3 residues of the CDR3 end, and the germline J gene fills in the rest. The chain has TRBV18 and TRBJ2-3; 8 bases align to TRBD1. The germline V gene encodes CDR1 KGHSH and CDR2 LQKENI. The CDR3 sequence is 19 residues long. V dropped 4 bases and J dropped 2; count of bases not matched to a gene: 17. The CDR3 DNA, read in part, is TGTGCCAGCTCACGTACCGTTGGGACAGGAACCTCTTACACAGATACG. Its translation: CASSRTVGTGTSYTDT. The CDR3 reads in full as CASSRTVGTGTSYTDTQYF. Full variable domain (remainder filled in from reference TRBV18 and TRBJ2-3): NAGVMQNPRHLVRRRGQEARLRCSPMKGHSHVYWYRQLPEEGLKFMVYLQKENIIDESGMPKERFSAEFPKEGPSILRIQQVVRGDSAAYFCASSRTVGTGTSYTDTQYFGPGTRLTVL.

This clone has just a few counts. The read ends 3 residues early relative to the CDR3; the germline J gene fills the gap. This chain joins TRBV7-2 and TRBJ2-5, with D possibly matching TRBD2 (7 bases). With 1 base removed from V and 5 bases from J, the gap between germline ends came to 11 bases. The CDR3 sequence is 14 residues long. CDR1 SGHTA and CDR2 FQGNSA come from the germline V gene. The CDR3 sequence: CASSLEGGVETQYF. The CDR3 bases that were read are TGTGCCAGCAGCTTAGAAGGGGGGGTGGAGACC.

In its sample, this clone was seen a few times. The read comes to an end 3 residues before the CDR3 does, leaving the germline J gene to fill in the end. The J gene is TRBJ2-5, the V gene TRBV5-4, with TRBD2 matching over 7 bases. The CDR3 runs to 13 residues. Germline V lookup: CDR1 SGHNT, CDR2 YYREEE (reference sequence). V dropped 0 bases and J dropped 7; count of bases not matched to a gene: 3. Incomplete CDR3 DNA: TGTGCCAGCAGCTTGGTGTGGGGGGGGACC. It yields the protein CASSLVWGGT. The entire CDR3 reads CASSLVWGGTQYF.

Concerning this clone: The CDR3 end is not reached by the read, which stops 3 residues before it; the germline J gene fills it in. The chain combines TRBV7-9 with TRBJ1-3, with no clear D. Germline lookup yields CDR1 SEHNR and CDR2 FQNEAQ (reference sequence). The CDR3 covers 13 residues. V lost 8 bases and J lost 2, with 10 bases in between. The sequenced CDR3 bases are TGTGCCAGCGCCCAATCTACTGGAAACACC. It specifies CASAQSTGNT. The full CDR3 reads CASAQSTGNTIYF.

This clone has only a few counts. Read sequence stops 3 residues before the CDR3 end, and the germline J gene provides the missing end. The chain has TRBV6-1 and TRBJ2-7; TRBD2 might be the D (5 bases). The CDR3 has 15 residues. CDR1 MNHNS and CDR2 SASEGT come from the germline V gene. Trimming removed 4 bases from V and 5 bases from J, with 18 bases in between. The DNA read from the CDR3 is TGTGCCAGCAGTGGCCGAGGAGGCGGCTACCACGAG. Its translation: CASSGRGGGYHE. The entire CDR3 is CASSGRGGGYHEQYF.

Details on this clone: The read finishes 3 residues shy of the CDR3 end, and the germline J gene is used to complete it. The chain links TRBV18 to TRBJ2-5; TRBD2 matches 12 bases. CDR1 is KGHSH, CDR2 LQKENI, per germline. With V trimmed by 3 bases and J by 1 base, 3 bases remained unmatched. The CDR3 is 16 residues long. CDR3 amino acids: CASSPRTSGIQETQYF. The DNA read from the CDR3 is TGTGCCAGCTCACCCCGGACTAGCGGGATCCAAGAGACC.

As regards this clone: The observed sequence ends 3 residues before the CDR3 terminus, with the missing tail filled in from the germline J gene. The rearrangement uses TRBV7-6 and TRBJ1-5; D call uncertain. Trimming left V 0 bases short and J 1 base short, with 10 bases between. The CDR3 sequence is 16 residues long. Germline V CDR1 and CDR2: SGHVS, FNYEAQ. The CDR3 DNA, read in part, is TGTGCCAGCAGCTTAGCGGATCGGGGAAGCAATCAGCCC. Amino acid sequence: CASSLADRGSNQP. The whole CDR3 protein reads CASSLADRGSNQPQHF.

Note on this clone: The DNA ends 3 residues before the CDR3 does, and the rest of the CDR3 is filled in from the germline J gene. The chain joins TRBV30 to TRBJ1-3, with D uncertain. Deletions cut 4 bases from V and 4 bases from J, with 11 bases between. Germline lookup yields CDR1 GTSNPN and CDR2 SVGIG (reference sequence). This CDR3 is 13 amino acids long. The CDR3 DNA, read in part, is TGTGCCTGGAATCGGGGTCTGGGAAACACC. Translated, it gives CAWNRGLGNT. The whole CDR3 reads CAWNRGLGNTIYF.

This clone was observed a few times. The read ends 3 residues shy of where the CDR3 ends; the end is completed using the germline J gene. This sequence joins TRBV18 and TRBJ1-2, with 7 bases that match TRBD1. CDR1 is KGHSH and CDR2 is LQKENI in the germline V gene. The CDR3 is 12 residues long. The part of the CDR3 DNA that was read is TGTGCCAGCCTCGACAGGGTTGGCGGC. Translating it yields CASLDRVGG. In full, the CDR3 reads CASLDRVGGYTF.

Comment on this clone: The read ends 3 residues early relative to the CDR3; the germline J gene fills the gap. V gene TRBV7-8 combines with J gene TRBJ1-2, with 8 bases fitting TRBD1. Germline V gives CDR1 SGHVS, CDR2 FQNEAQ. The trim removed 5 bases at V and 4 bases at J, leaving 3 bases unmatched. The CDR3 consists of 13 residues. The CDR3 DNA, read in part, is TGTGCCAGCAGCCCGACAGGGGCCTATGGC. Translated: CASSPTGAYG. The CDR3 as a whole reads CASSPTGAYGYTF.

This clone was detected a few times. The sequence runs out 3 residues before the end of the CDR3; the remainder is reconstructed from the germline J gene. The chain is built from TRBV18 and TRBJ1-1, with D hard to call. The CDR3 consists of 15 residues. Germline CDR1 and CDR2: KGHSH and LQKENI. Trimming shortened V by 3 bases and J by 3 bases, and 14 bases separated the two germline ends. The CDR3 region is CASSPPSRGDTEAFF. The part of the CDR3 DNA that was read is TGTGCCAGCTCACCCCCCAGCCGGGGAGACACTGAA.

The table lists this clone with a few counts. The CDR3 goes on 3 residues after the read ends, and that part is filled in from the germline J gene. This chain connects TRBV7-8 to TRBJ2-1, with D hard to call. CDR1 SGHVS and CDR2 FQNEAQ come from the germline V gene. V lost 1 base and J lost 0, with 10 bases in between. The CDR3 covers 16 residues. The CDR3 DNA, read in part, is TGTGCCAGCAGCTTAGAGGGCTTTAGCTCCTACAATGAG. This translates into CASSLEGFSSYNE. The complete CDR3 sequence is CASSLEGFSSYNEQFF.

Only a few counts were recorded for this clone. With the read ending 3 residues before the CDR3 end, the germline J gene is used to fill in that end. This chain links TRBV5-8 with TRBJ1-2, with 9 positions matching TRBD1. Per germline, CDR1 SGHTS and CDR2 YDEGEE. This CDR3 comprises 13 residues. The CDR3 bases that were read are TGTGCCAGCAGTTTTGACAGGGGGAGCTAC. The encoded protein is CASSFDRGSY. From start to end, the CDR3 is CASSFDRGSYYTF.

This clone appeared a few times. The sequence runs out 3 residues before the end of the CDR3; the remainder is reconstructed from the germline J gene. This chain joins TRBV18 and TRBJ2-5; no reliable D call. The ends were cut back, 3 bases at V and 5 bases at J, with 19 bases in the middle. Germline CDR1 and CDR2: KGHSH and LQKENI. The CDR3 totals 16 residues. CDR3 DNA, as far as it was read: TGTGCCAGCTCACCGCAGTATTCCGCCAGTCGCGAGACC. Residues: CASSPQYSASRET. The whole CDR3 sequence reads CASSPQYSASRETQYF.

This clone appeared a few times. With the read ending 3 residues before the CDR3 end, the germline J gene is used to fill in that end. The genes are TRBV18 and TRBJ1-5; D unclear. V was pared by 3 bases and J by 9 bases, with 9 bases between. The CDR3 contains 12 residues. CDR1 and CDR2 from the germline V gene are KGHSH and LQKENI. CDR3 DNA (partial): TGTGCCAGCTCACCCCCCGAGGGGCCC. This gives the protein CASSPPEGP. The whole CDR3 protein reads CASSPPEGPQHF.

This clone was detected only a few times. The CDR3 goes on 3 residues after the read ends, and that part is filled in from the germline J gene. The rearrangement uses TRBV19 and TRBJ1-4; TRBD1 agrees at 7 bases. The CDR3 covers 16 residues. The trim removed 6 bases at V and 5 bases at J, leaving 12 bases unmatched. Germline V gene data show CDR1 as LNHDA and CDR2 as SQIVND (reference sequence). CDR3 sequence reads: CASRDPPGTENEKLFF. The part of the CDR3 DNA that was read is TGTGCCAGTAGGGATCCGCCCGGGACAGAAAATGAAAAA.

Sample share makes this clone medium-sized. The CDR3 end lies 3 residues beyond the end of the read and is filled in from the germline J gene. This chain uses TRBV28 with TRBJ1-1; D might be TRBD1 (5 bases). The CDR3 has 14 amino acids. Per germline, CDR1 MDHEN and CDR2 SYDVKM. Trimming took off 6 bases at V and 5 bases at J, with 16 bases between the two ends. The part of the CDR3 DNA that was read is TGTGCCAGCAGCTCCCCCGGCGGGGCTACTGAA. Residues: CASSSPGGATE. The whole CDR3 sequence is CASSSPGGATEAFF.